These 7 T cell receptor beta chains were sequenced from one sample in a study of beta chain features in type 1 diabetes. Investigators reverse transcribed all isolated RNA, so they sequenced expressed TCRB transcripts. Profiling relied on immunoSEQ multiplex PCR, and the TCRdb table lists in-frame clones only, not all of them. The sample yields a few hundred thousand clones, around 10% seen once. General study points: For Type 1 diabetes patients, all four CD4+ subsets carried TCRB CDR3s that were moderately but significantly shorter.

No antigen is known for these receptors. The sequenced material came from central memory CD4+ T cells from blood. These TCRs come from a man aged 25-40 years with type 1 diabetes.

This clone was seen more than once but under ten times. V usage is TRBV15 and J usage is TRBJ2-2; 7 bases match TRBD2. Trimming cost V 1 base and J 7 bases; bases outside gene matches: 6. The CDR3 extends over 15 amino acids. Germline assignment: CDR1 LNHNV and CDR2 YYDKDF (reference sequence). The CDR3 DNA sequence: TGTGCCACCAGCAGAGGACTAGCTGTTGGCGGGGAGCTGTTTTTT. It yields the protein CATSRGLAVGGELFF.

The chain couples TRBV28 to TRBJ2-5, with a tentative D call TRBD2 (6 bases). From germline, CDR1 is MDHEN and CDR2 SYDVKM. The V end was cut by 5 bases, the J end by 2 bases, with 12 bases between. CDR3 size: 14 residues. CDR3 sequence: CASSDSGPQETQYF. The CDR3 nucleotides read TGTGCCAGCAGTGATAGCGGTCCACAAGAGACCCAGTACTTC.

The table lists this clone with a few counts. This chain uses TRBV7-3 with TRBJ2-5, with 7 bases that match TRBD1. The CDR3 runs 13 residues. The ends lost 3 bases at V and 2 bases at J; junction bases unmatched: 0. Germline CDR1 SGHTA, CDR2 FQGTGA. The CDR3 DNA reads TGTGCCAGCAGCTTGGGACAGCAAGAGACCCAGTACTTC. It translates to CASSLGQQETQYF. The whole variable domain, remainder taken from reference TRBV7-3 and TRBJ2-5, is GAGVSQTPSNKVTEKGKYVELRCDPISGHTALYWYRQSLGQGPEFLIYFQGTGAADDSGLPNDRFFAVRPEGSVSTLKIQRTERGDSAVYLCASSLGQQETQYFGPGTRLLVL.

This chain links TRBV14 with TRBJ2-1; 9 bases match TRBD2. CDR1 is SGHDN and CDR2 is FVKESK in the germline V gene. Losses at the gene ends were 2 bases for V and 4 bases for J; bases not matched to a gene: 6. The CDR3 runs 16 residues. CDR3 sequence: CASSQRASGIYNEQFF. Here the CDR3 DNA reads TGTGCCAGCAGCCAACGCGCTAGCGGGATTTACAATGAGCAGTTCTTC.

This clone was detected ten times or more. The chain uses TRBV28 and TRBJ1-2; weak D call: TRBD1 (6 bases). Trimming removed 5 bases from V and 2 bases from J, with 15 bases in between. Germline assignment: CDR1 MDHEN and CDR2 SYDVKM. The CDR3 runs to 15 residues. The CDR3 sequence: CASSPAQGGNYGYTF. The CDR3 nucleotides read TGTGCCAGCAGTCCCGCCCAAGGGGGAAACTATGGCTACACCTTC.

The chain joins TRBV7-2 to TRBJ1-6, with D uncertain. The CDR3 has 12 residues. V lost 5 bases and J lost 13, with 12 bases in between. CDR1 and CDR2 (germline): SGHTA, FQGNSA. The CDR3 sequence is CASSPVGFPLHF. The CDR3 DNA is TGTGCCAGCAGCCCGGTTGGTTTCCCCCTCCACTTT.

CDR3 nucleotide sequence: TGTGCCAGCAGCCCCGGGACAGGGTTTTACAATGAGCAGTTCTTC. Translated: CASSPGTGFYNEQFF. The V and J genes are TRBV11-2 and TRBJ2-1, with TRBD1 matching 9 bases. Germline V CDR1 and CDR2: SGHAT, FQNNGV. CDR3 size: 15 residues. V trimming: 5 bases; J trimming: 4 bases; junction bases outside the gene matches: 6.